This is a list of T cell receptor beta chains from one sample in a study of T cell responses to AZD1222 COVID-19 vaccine. Clones were sequenced by immunoSEQ multiplex PCR, and TCRdb holds only the in-frame ones, with some missing. The sample shows about 170,000 clones, over 85% of them seen only once. Sample: peripheral blood, taken on day 0 of AZD1222 vaccination. These receptors all come from an adult in good health. The CDR3 runs from the conserved cysteine through the conserved F or W. Each record gives: CDR3 protein, V gene, J gene.

CDR3 protein: CAISEGSSYNSPLHF
V gene: TRBV10-3
J gene: TRBJ1-6

CDR3 protein: CASSYVTSGGWSSYNEQFF
V gene: TRBV6-2/TRBV6-3
J gene: TRBJ2-1

CDR3 protein: CASRFTGIGYTF
V gene: TRBV6-5
J gene: TRBJ1-2

CDR3 protein: CASSLVGGVGNTEAFF
V gene: TRBV5-1
J gene: TRBJ1-1

CDR3 protein: CATSRDRHGTAVKFF
V gene: TRBV15
J gene: TRBJ2-1

CDR3 protein: CASSIGPMNTEAFF
V gene: TRBV19
J gene: TRBJ1-1

CDR3 protein: CASRAPGLTREQYF
V gene: TRBV6-5
J gene: TRBJ2-7

CDR3 protein: CASSPTWTDTDTQYF
V gene: TRBV18
J gene: TRBJ2-3

CDR3 protein: CASSDSHSYEQYF
V gene: TRBV27
J gene: TRBJ2-7

CDR3 protein: CASSPYLIQETQYF
V gene: TRBV27
J gene: TRBJ2-5

CDR3 protein: CASSSPGADYNEQFF
V gene: TRBV6-5
J gene: TRBJ2-1

CDR3 protein: CASSQDRADLRSPLHF
V gene: TRBV4-1
J gene: TRBJ1-6

CDR3 protein: CASSLGGSYQETQYF
V gene: TRBV7-9
J gene: TRBJ2-5

CDR3 protein: CASSLSVATNEKLFF
V gene: TRBV27
J gene: TRBJ1-4